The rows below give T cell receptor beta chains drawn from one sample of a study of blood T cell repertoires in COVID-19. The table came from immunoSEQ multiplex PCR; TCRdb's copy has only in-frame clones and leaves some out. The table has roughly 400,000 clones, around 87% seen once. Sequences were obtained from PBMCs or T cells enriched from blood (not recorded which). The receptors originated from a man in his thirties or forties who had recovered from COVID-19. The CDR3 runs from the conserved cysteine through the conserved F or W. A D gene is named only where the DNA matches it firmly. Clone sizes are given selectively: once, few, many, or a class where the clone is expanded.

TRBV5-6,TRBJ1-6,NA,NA,CASSFHNSPLHF,TGTGCCAGCAGCTTCCACAACTCACCCCTCCACTTT
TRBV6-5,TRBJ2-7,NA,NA,CASGSGYEQYF,TGTGCCAGCGGGTCGGGATACGAGCAGTACTTC
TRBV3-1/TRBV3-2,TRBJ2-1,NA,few,CASSQGTGREFF,TGTGCCAGCAGCCAAGGGACAGGGAGGGAGTTCTTC
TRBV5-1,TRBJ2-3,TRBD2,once,CASSGLVSDTQYF,TGCGCCAGCAGTGGACTAGTTTCAGATACGCAGTATTTT
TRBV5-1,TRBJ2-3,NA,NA,CASSTGVRFTQYF,TGCGCCAGCAGCACGGGAGTCCGGTTTACGCAGTATTTT
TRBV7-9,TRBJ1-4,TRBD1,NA,CASTPPRGNEKLFF,TGTGCCAGCACCCCGCCCAGGGGGAATGAAAAACTGTTTTTT
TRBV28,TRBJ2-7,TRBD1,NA,CASSLLTGTGVEQYF,TGTGCCAGCAGTTTATTAACCGGGACAGGGGTCGAGCAGTACTTC
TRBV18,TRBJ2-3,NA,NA,CASSPMLRSTDTQYF,TGTGCCAGCTCCCCCATGCTCCGGTCCACAGATACGCAGTATTTT
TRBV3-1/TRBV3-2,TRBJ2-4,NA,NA,CASSQGFSSVAKNIQYF,TGTGCCAGCAGCCAAGGGTTTAGTTCCGTAGCCAAAAACATTCAGTACTTC
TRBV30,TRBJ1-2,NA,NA,CAWSRSPGANYGYTF,TGTGCCTGGAGTCGATCCCCGGGGGCTAACTATGGCTACACCTTC
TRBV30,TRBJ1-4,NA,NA,CAWGHGTSNEKLFF,TGTGCCTGGGGACATGGGACATCTAATGAAAAACTGTTTTTT
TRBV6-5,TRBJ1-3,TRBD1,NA,CASSLGQGAGNTIYF,TGTGCCAGCAGTTTGGGACAGGGGGCTGGAAACACCATATATTTT
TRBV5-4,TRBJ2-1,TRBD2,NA,CASRVAGVYNEQFF,TGTGCCAGCAGAGTAGCGGGAGTATACAATGAGCAGTTCTTC
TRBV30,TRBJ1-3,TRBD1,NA,CAWTQGASGNTIYF,TGTGCCTGGACACAGGGGGCTTCTGGAAACACCATATATTTT
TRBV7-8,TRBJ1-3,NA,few,CASSITADSGNTIYF,TGTGCCAGCAGCATTACAGCAGACTCTGGAAACACCATATATTTT
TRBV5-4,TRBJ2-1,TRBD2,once,CASSLGDYGNEQFF,TGTGCCAGCAGCCTCGGGGACTACGGCAATGAGCAGTTCTTC
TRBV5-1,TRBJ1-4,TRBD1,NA,CASSSARTGGNEKLFF,TGCGCCAGCAGCTCTGCCCGGACAGGTGGAAATGAAAAACTGTTTTTT
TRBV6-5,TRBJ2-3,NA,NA,CASRTSSTDTQYF,TGTGCCAGCCGGACTTCTAGCACAGATACGCAGTATTTT
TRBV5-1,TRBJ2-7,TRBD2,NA,CASTLTTSGSGQFSYEQYF,TGCGCCAGCACCTTAACCACTAGCGGGAGCGGCCAATTCTCCTACGAGCAGTACTTC
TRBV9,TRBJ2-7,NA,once,CASSVEYGALREQYF,TGTGCCAGCAGCGTCGAATATGGGGCGCTGAGGGAGCAGTACTTC
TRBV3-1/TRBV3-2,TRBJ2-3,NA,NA,CASSQVQASTDTQYF,TGTGCCAGCAGCCAAGTCCAGGCTAGCACAGATACGCAGTATTTT
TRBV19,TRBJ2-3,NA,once,CASARQGYATDTQYF,TGTGCCAGTGCCCGTCAGGGGTACGCCACAGATACGCAGTATTTT
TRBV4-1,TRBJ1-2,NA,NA,CASSQDGGTYGYTF,TGCGCCAGCAGCCAAGACGGGGGGACCTATGGCTACACCTTC
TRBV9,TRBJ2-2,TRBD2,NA,CASSVTSEAGELFF,TGTGCCAGCAGTGTGACTAGCGAAGCCGGGGAGCTGTTTTTT
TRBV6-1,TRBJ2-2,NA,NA,CASSETFAGLATGELFF,TGTGCCAGCAGTGAAACGTTTGCAGGGTTGGCCACCGGGGAGCTGTTTTTT
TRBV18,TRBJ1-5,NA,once,CASSPPGRANQPQHF,TGTGCCAGCTCACCCCCAGGGAGGGCAAATCAGCCCCAGCATTTT
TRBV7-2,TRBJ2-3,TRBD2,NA,CASSSGTRVVDTQYF,TGTGCCAGCAGCTCCGGGACTAGAGTTGTAGATACGCAGTATTTT
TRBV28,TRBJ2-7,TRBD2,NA,CATGTSGLYEQYF,TGTGCCACCGGGACTAGCGGGCTCTACGAGCAGTACTTC
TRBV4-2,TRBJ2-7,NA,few,CASSQDLGANPYEQYF,TGTGCCAGCAGCCAAGATTTGGGGGCAAATCCCTACGAGCAGTACTTC
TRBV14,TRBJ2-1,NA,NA,CASSQARSSYNEQFF,TGTGCCAGCAGCCAAGCGCGAAGCTCCTACAATGAGCAGTTCTTC
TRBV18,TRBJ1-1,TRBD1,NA,CASSQGQENTEAFF,TGTGCCAGCTCACAGGGACAGGAGAACACTGAAGCTTTCTTT
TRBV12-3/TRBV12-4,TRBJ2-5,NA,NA,CASSEGGGETQYF,TGTGCCAGCAGTGAGGGAGGAGGAGAGACCCAGTACTTC
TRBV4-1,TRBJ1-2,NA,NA,CASSHQREGNYGYTF,TGCGCCAGCAGCCACCAACGGGAGGGAAACTATGGCTACACCTTC
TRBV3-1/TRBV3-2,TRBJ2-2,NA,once,CASSPRGALGGELFF,TGTGCCAGCAGCCCTCGCGGGGCCTTGGGCGGGGAGCTGTTTTTT
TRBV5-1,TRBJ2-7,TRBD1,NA,CASSVMTGGGYEQYF,TGCGCCAGCAGCGTGATGACAGGGGGCGGCTACGAGCAGTACTTC
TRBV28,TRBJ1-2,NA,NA,CASKPESQGNYGYTF,TGTGCCAGCAAACCGGAATCGCAGGGTAACTATGGCTACACCTTC
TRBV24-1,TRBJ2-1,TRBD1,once,CATSDPGQGAPNEQFF,TGTGCCACCAGTGACCCCGGACAGGGGGCGCCTAATGAGCAGTTCTTC
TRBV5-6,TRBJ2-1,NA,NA,CASSWFARSSYNEQFF,TGTGCCAGCAGCTGGTTCGCGAGAAGCTCCTACAATGAGCAGTTCTTC
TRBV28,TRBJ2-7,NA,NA,CASGALVYEQYF,TGTGCCAGCGGGGCTCTCGTTTACGAGCAGTACTTC
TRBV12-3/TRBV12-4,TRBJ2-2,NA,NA,CANLRGNTGELFF,TGTGCCAACCTTAGAGGGAACACCGGGGAGCTGTTTTTT
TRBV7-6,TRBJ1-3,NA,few,CASSSLTGNTIYF,TGTGCCAGCAGCTCCCTAACGGGAAACACCATATATTTT
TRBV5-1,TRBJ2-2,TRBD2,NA,CASSSGTSGVGTGELFF,TGCGCCAGCAGCTCCGGGACTAGCGGCGTGGGGACCGGGGAGCTGTTTTTT
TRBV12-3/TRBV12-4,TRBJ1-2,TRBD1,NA,CASTQGDYGYTF,TGTGCCAGCACTCAGGGGGACTATGGCTACACCTTC
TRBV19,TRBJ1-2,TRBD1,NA,CASMGRGQSNYGYTF,TGTGCCAGTATGGGACGGGGACAGTCTAACTATGGCTACACCTTC
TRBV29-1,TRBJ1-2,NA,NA,CSGGLGGYGYTF,TGCAGCGGGGGACTGGGAGGCTATGGCTACACCTTC
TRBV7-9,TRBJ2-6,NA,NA,CASSLGTEYVLTF,TGTGCCAGCAGCTTAGGGACAGAGTACGTCCTGACTTTC
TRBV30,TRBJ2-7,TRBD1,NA,CAWRARGLYEQYF,TGTGCCTGGAGGGCCAGGGGGCTTTACGAGCAGTACTTC